The 29 T cell receptor beta chains below come from one sample, sequenced in a study of T cell responses to AZD1222 COVID-19 vaccine. Produced via immunoSEQ multiplex PCR; TCRdb's table is partial and in-frame only. Of around 96,000 clones in the sample, about 88% were seen once. Here the sequenced sample was peripheral blood, taken on day 0 of AZD1222 vaccination. The receptors here all came from an adult in good health.

As concerns this clone: Germline is not matched at one junction end, which may reflect a read error. The chain combines TRBV6-4 with TRBJ1-4; 8 bases are a match to TRBD1. This CDR3 has 17 residues. Per germline, CDR1 MRHNA and CDR2 SNTAGT. CDR3 amino acids: CARRGRGAPATNEKLFF. The CDR3 DNA sequence: TGTGCCCGCAGGGGGCGGGGGGCGCCGGCAACTAATGAAAAACTGTTTTTT.

The V and J genes are TRBV7-2 and TRBJ1-1; D is ambiguous. V lost 1 base and J lost 6, with 15 bases in between. Germline CDR1 reads SGHTA; CDR2 reads FQGNSA. The CDR3 spans 15 residues. The CDR3 sequence is CASSLGRAPQAEAFF. CDR3 nucleotides: TGTGCCAGCAGCTTAGGTCGAGCCCCGCAGGCTGAAGCTTTCTTT.

The J gene is TRBJ2-7, the V gene TRBV5-4; possibly TRBD1 or TRBD2 for D (5 bases each). The CDR3 runs 13 residues. Germline CDR1 is SGHNT and CDR2 is YYREEE (reference sequence). Trimming cost V 4 bases and J 3 bases, with 11 bases left between them. The CDR3, as DNA: TGTGCCAGCAGCCGGGGCATTAGCTACGAGCAGTACTTC. Amino acids: CASSRGISYEQYF.

The chain couples TRBV18 to TRBJ1-1; D not resolved. The CDR3 is made up of 13 amino acids. The V end was cut by 8 bases, the J end by 1 base, with 11 bases between. Germline V lookup: CDR1 KGHSH, CDR2 LQKENI. Here the CDR3 DNA reads TGTGCCAGCCACGACCGAGGGAACACTGAAGCTTTCTTT. Its protein product is CASHDRGNTEAFF.

The chain uses TRBV6-2 or TRBV6-3 and TRBJ1-1; D gene uncertain. The germline CDR1 and CDR2 sequences are MNHEY and SVGEGT. The CDR3 runs 14 residues. Trimming removed 4 bases from V and 1 base from J, with 10 bases in between. CDR3 sequence: CASSWPQRNTEAFF. CDR3 sequence (DNA): TGTGCCAGCAGTTGGCCCCAAAGGAACACTGAAGCTTTCTTT.

The chain has TRBV19 and TRBJ2-2, with D perhaps TRBD1 (7 bases). Germline V gene sequence: CDR1 LNHDA, CDR2 SQIVND (reference sequence). This CDR3 is built from 14 residues. V lost 5 bases, J lost 5 bases, and 12 bases lay in between. CDR3: CASSEAGGTGELFF. CDR3 DNA sequence: TGTGCCAGTAGTGAGGCAGGGGGGACCGGGGAGCTGTTTTTT.

This clone came up once. The chain is built from TRBV15 and TRBJ1-2; TRBD1 agrees at 9 bases. After removal of 3 bases from V and 6 bases from J, the junction contained 8 bases not matched to a gene. CDR1 and CDR2 (germline): LNHNV, YYDKDF (reference sequence). This CDR3 spans 15 amino acids. The CDR3 protein is CATSRTPGQGHGYTF. The DNA for the CDR3 is TGTGCCACCAGCAGGACCCCGGGACAGGGACATGGCTACACCTTC.

This clone was seen a few times. This rearrangement joins TRBV10-1 to TRBJ2-7, with D possibly TRBD2 on 5 matching bases. The germline CDR1 and CDR2 sequences are WNHNN and SYGVQD (reference sequence). The CDR3 is 14 residues long. V was cut by 5 bases and J by 2 bases, with 13 bases left in between. The CDR3 reads CASSTSGLPYEQYF. The CDR3 region has the DNA TGCGCCAGCAGTACATCCGGACTTCCCTACGAGCAGTACTTC.

The chain couples TRBV10-3 to TRBJ2-7, with D possibly being TRBD1 or TRBD2 (5 bases each). Per the germline V gene, CDR1 is ENHRY and CDR2 is SYGVKD. The CDR3 extends over 13 amino acids. V was clipped by 4 bases and J by 3 bases, with 10 bases between them. In DNA, the CDR3 is TGTGCCATCAGTGCGGGGCCAGACTACGAGCAGTACTTC. Its translation: CAISAGPDYEQYF.

The chain links TRBV11-1 to TRBJ2-3, with D hard to call. The CDR3 is 14 amino acids. CDR1 is SGHAT, CDR2 FQDESV, per germline (reference sequence). V lost 5 bases, J lost 1 base, and 10 bases lay in between. CDR3 sequence: CASSLLSGTDTQYF. The CDR3 nucleotides are TGTGCCAGCAGCCTCCTCAGTGGCACAGATACGCAGTATTTT.

The chain is built from TRBV5-1 and TRBJ1-1; the match to TRBD1 covers 8 bases. V dropped 1 base and J dropped 4; count of bases not matched to a gene: 0. Germline lookup yields CDR1 SGHRS and CDR2 YFSETQ. The CDR3 totals 13 residues. The CDR3 DNA sequence: TGCGCCAGCAGCTTGACAGGGGGCACTGAAGCTTTCTTT. Amino acid sequence: CASSLTGGTEAFF. The variable domain in full, with the rest retrieved from reference TRBV5-1 and TRBJ1-1, is KAGVTQTPRYLIKTRGQQVTLSCSPISGHRSVSWYQQTPGQGLQFLFEYFSETQRNKGNFPGRFSGRQFSNSRSEMNVSTLELGDSALYLCASSLTGGTEAFFGQGTRLTVV.

In this sample, this clone is medium-sized. The genes are TRBV19 and TRBJ2-2; no definite D call. The CDR3 runs to 15 residues. Germline assignment: CDR1 LNHDA and CDR2 SQIVND (reference sequence). The V and J ends lost 4 bases and 3 bases respectively, with 12 bases between them. CDR3 DNA: TGTGCCAGTAGTACAACGGAATGGGACACCGGGGAGCTGTTTTTT. Translating it yields CASSTTEWDTGELFF.

The genes are TRBV15 and TRBJ1-6, with D perhaps TRBD1 (5 bases). The CDR3 spans 13 residues. V shed 8 bases and J shed 8 bases, with 13 bases lying between them. CDR1 and CDR2 (germline): LNHNV, YYDKDF (reference sequence). In DNA, the CDR3 is TGTGCCACCGCGCAGGGATGGGATTCACCCCTCCACTTT. Protein product: CATAQGWDSPLHF.

V gene TRBV12-5 combines with J gene TRBJ1-5, with D tentatively TRBD1 (5 bases). CDR3 length: 14 amino acids. V was pared by 6 bases and J by 1 base, with 10 bases between. Per germline, CDR1 LGHNT and CDR2 FRNRAP. The CDR3 is CASGPKGSNQPQHF. CDR3 DNA sequence: TGTGCTAGTGGCCCCAAGGGGAGCAATCAGCCCCAGCATTTT.

This chain joins TRBV5-1 and TRBJ1-4; D unclear. Trimming took off 0 bases at V and 16 bases at J, with 4 bases between the two ends. The CDR3 extends over 9 amino acids. Looked up from germline, CDR1 is SGHRS and CDR2 is YFSETQ. DNA for the CDR3: TGCGCCAGCAGCTTGGGATGGTTTTTT. Encoded protein: CASSLGWFF.

V is TRBV5-6 and J is TRBJ1-2; D not resolved. Deletions cut 4 bases from V and 3 bases from J, with 7 bases between. This CDR3 contains 12 residues. Germline V gives CDR1 SGHDT, CDR2 YYEEEE. The CDR3 here is CASSRNYYGYTF. The CDR3 DNA reads as TGTGCCAGCAGCCGCAACTACTATGGCTACACCTTC.

The chain employs TRBV6-1 and TRBJ1-5; D unresolved. V was pared by 0 bases and J by 6 bases, with 12 bases between. CDR1 is MNHNS, CDR2 SASEGT, per germline. CDR3 length equals 15 residues. The CDR3 region is CASSEAGRAFQPQHF. The CDR3 DNA is TGTGCCAGCAGTGAAGCGGGAAGGGCTTTTCAGCCCCAGCATTTT.

The table lists this clone with a few counts. In the same sample, other DNA sequences code for this CDR3. The genes are TRBV13 and TRBJ1-1, with D unclear. V was trimmed by 0 bases and J by 4 bases, leaving 15 bases between them. This CDR3 spans 16 amino acids. Germline-derived CDR1 and CDR2 are PRHDT and FYEKMQ (reference sequence). The CDR3 DNA sequence: TGTGCCAGCAGCTTAGGGCAAGGGTGGGAGAGCACTGAAGCTTTCTTT. It is translated as CASSLGQGWESTEAFF.

This rearrangement joins TRBV28 to TRBJ1-1; D is ambiguous. Trimming stripped 1 base from V and 1 base from J, with 7 bases between. Germline CDR1 and CDR2: MDHEN and SYDVKM. This CDR3 spans 14 amino acids. The CDR3 DNA sequence: TGTGCCAGCAGTTTATTAGCACAGAACACTGAAGCTTTCTTT. It encodes CASSLLAQNTEAFF.

The gene calls are TRBV6-5 and TRBJ1-1; weak D call: TRBD1 (5 bases). Germline lookup yields CDR1 MNHEY and CDR2 SVGAGI. This CDR3 spans 14 amino acids. Trimming stripped 4 bases from V and 0 bases from J, with 9 bases between. The DNA of the CDR3 is TGTGCCAGCAGTTGGGGCACCATGAACACTGAAGCTTTCTTT. Translating it yields CASSWGTMNTEAFF.

V gene TRBV6-2 or TRBV6-3 combines with J gene TRBJ2-4; 7 bases are a match to TRBD2. The V and J ends lost 4 bases and 7 bases, in that order; junction bases with no gene match: 4. CDR1 is MNHEY and CDR2 is SVGEGT in the germline V gene. This CDR3 spans 13 amino acids. CDR3 nucleotide sequence: TGTGCCAGCAGTTGGGGGGGGGTGAACATTCAGTACTTC. Translation gives CASSWGGVNIQYF.

The rearrangement joins TRBV7-9 to TRBJ2-7; 11 bases agree with TRBD1. V lost 6 bases to trimming and J lost 5 bases; unmatched junction nucleotides: 3. The CDR3 runs to 13 residues. Germline V gene data show CDR1 as SEHNR and CDR2 as FQNEAQ (reference sequence). In DNA, the CDR3 is TGTGCCAGCAGGGGACAGGGGGTCAACGAGCAGTACTTC. Protein sequence: CASRGQGVNEQYF.

This clone appeared a few times. The chain carries TRBV27 and TRBJ2-1; 7 nucleotides align to TRBD2. The CDR3 extends over 14 amino acids. Germline CDR1 is MNHEY and CDR2 is SMNVEV (reference sequence). After removal of 6 bases from V and 4 bases from J, the junction contained 6 bases not matched to a gene. CDR3 sequence: CASRAGVIYNEQFF. The CDR3 DNA reads as TGTGCCAGCAGGGCGGGGGTAATTTACAATGAGCAGTTCTTC.

The chain combines TRBV30 with TRBJ1-4; the D is unclear. The CDR3 covers 13 residues. V was pared by 4 bases and J by 6 bases, with 12 bases between. Germline loops: CDR1 GTSNPN, CDR2 SVGIG (reference sequence). DNA for the CDR3: TGTGCCTGGACCCGGAGGGAGGATGAAAAACTGTTTTTT. The encoded protein is CAWTRREDEKLFF.

This clone was seen more than once but under ten times. This rearrangement joins TRBV5-4 to TRBJ1-1; D may be TRBD1 (5 bases). The V end was cut by 1 base, the J end by 0 bases, with 10 bases between. Per the germline V gene, CDR1 is SGHNT and CDR2 is YYREEE (reference sequence). The CDR3 contains 15 residues. CDR3 in amino acids: CASSLFRGVNTEAFF. Here the CDR3 DNA reads TGTGCCAGCAGCTTGTTTCGGGGGGTGAACACTGAAGCTTTCTTT.

The gene calls are TRBV5-6 and TRBJ1-5, with a weak D call TRBD1 (6 bases). Germline V gives CDR1 SGHDT, CDR2 YYEEEE. Trimming removed 1 base at V and 5 bases at J, with 10 bases between. The CDR3 contains 14 residues. The CDR3 loop reads CASSLRGADQPQHF. CDR3 in DNA: TGTGCCAGCAGCTTGAGGGGGGCCGATCAGCCCCAGCATTTT.

The V call is TRBV6-5, the J call TRBJ1-2; tentative D call: TRBD1 (6 bases). Germline V lookup: CDR1 MNHEY, CDR2 SVGAGI. CDR3 length: 14 amino acids. V lost 6 bases, J lost 4 bases, and 15 bases lay in between. CDR3 region: CASRAGQNLYGYTF. Written as DNA, the CDR3 is TGTGCCAGCAGGGCCGGACAGAACCTCTATGGCTACACCTTC.

The J gene is TRBJ2-7, the V gene TRBV11-3; the D is unclear. The V end lost 0 bases, the J end lost 7 bases, and 10 bases lay between the germline ends. Germline CDR1 and CDR2: SGHNT and YENEEA. The CDR3 is 13 residues long. The DNA of the CDR3 is TGTGCCAGCAGCTTAGAATACTCCGAGGAGCAGTACTTC. This codes for CASSLEYSEEQYF.

The chain carries TRBV11-3 and TRBJ2-1, with TRBD2 as a possible D gene (5 bases). The germline V and J ends were trimmed by 3 bases and 5 bases, with 20 bases remaining between them. The CDR3 sequence is 17 residues long. Germline V gene sequence: CDR1 SGHNT, CDR2 YENEEA. CDR3 bases: TGTGCCAGCAGCTTGGTAACCGGTGGCGGGCTCGACAATGAGCAGTTCTTC. Translating it yields CASSLVTGGGLDNEQFF. Using reference TRBV11-3 and TRBJ2-1 for the parts outside the CDR3, the full variable domain is EAGVVQSPRYKIIEKKQPVAFWCNPISGHNTLYWYLQNLGQGPELLIRYENEEAVDDSQLPKDRFSAERLKGVDSTLKIQPAELGDSAVYLCASSLVTGGGLDNEQFFGPGTRLTVL.